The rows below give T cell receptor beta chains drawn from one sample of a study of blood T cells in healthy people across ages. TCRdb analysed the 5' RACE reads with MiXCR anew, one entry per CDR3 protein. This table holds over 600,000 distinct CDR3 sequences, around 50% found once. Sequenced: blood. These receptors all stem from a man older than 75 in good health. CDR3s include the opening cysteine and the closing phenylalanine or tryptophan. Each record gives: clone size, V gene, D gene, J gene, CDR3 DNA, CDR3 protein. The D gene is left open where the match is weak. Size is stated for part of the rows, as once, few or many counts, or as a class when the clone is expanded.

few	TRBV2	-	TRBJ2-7	TGTGCCAGCAGTGATAGAGGACGAACCTACGAGCAGTACTTC	CASSDRGRTYEQYF
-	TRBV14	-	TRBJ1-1	TGTGCCAGCAGCCTAAAGCACAGTAACACTGAAGCTTTCTTT	CASSLKHSNTEAFF
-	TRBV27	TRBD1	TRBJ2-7	TGTGCCAGCAGATCCGGACAGGGGGGCTCCTACGAGCAGTACTTC	CASRSGQGGSYEQYF
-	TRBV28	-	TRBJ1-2	TGTGCCAGCAGTTTATCGGTGGGCCACGACTATGGCTACACCTTC	CASSLSVGHDYGYTF
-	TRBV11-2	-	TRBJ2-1	TGTGCCAGCAGCCCCGTAGGATCTGGGGGATGGGCCTACAATGAGCAGTTCTTC	CASSPVGSGGWAYNEQFF
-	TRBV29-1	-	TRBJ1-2	TGCAGCGTGGACAGTACTTACTATGGCTACACCTTC	CSVDSTYYGYTF
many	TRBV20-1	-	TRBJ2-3	TGCAGCGCCCAGTCGAATAGCGGAGACACAGATACGCAGTATTTT	CSAQSNSGDTDTQYF
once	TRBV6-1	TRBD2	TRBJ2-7	TGTGCCAGCAAAAGAGCGGGGACGGGGGAAGTATACGAGCAGTACTTC	CASKRAGTGEVYEQYF
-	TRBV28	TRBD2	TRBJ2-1	TGTGCCAGCAGTTTAAGCGGGGCCCGGGACAATGAGCAGTTCTTC	CASSLSGARDNEQFF
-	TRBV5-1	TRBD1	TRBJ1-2	TGCGCCAGCAGCTTGGCCGGTATGCCAGGGGGCGACTATGGCTACACCTTC	CASSLAGMPGGDYGYTF
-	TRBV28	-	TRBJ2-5	TGTGCCGGCAGTTCCCAAAGGCGGGCCCAAGAGACCCAGTACTTC	CAGSSQRRAQETQYF
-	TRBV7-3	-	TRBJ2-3	TGTGCCAGCAGCTTAACGGGTAGCGGAGGGGGGACAGATACGCAGTATTTT	CASSLTGSGGGTDTQYF
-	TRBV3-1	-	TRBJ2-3	TGTGCCAGCAGCCAAGATTGGCAGAGCACAGATACGCAGTATTTT	CASSQDWQSTDTQYF
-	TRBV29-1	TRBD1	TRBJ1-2	TGCAGCGTAGATTCCGGGACAGCCTATAACTATGGCTACACCTTC	CSVDSGTAYNYGYTF
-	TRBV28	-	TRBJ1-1	TGTGCCAGCACCCCTACAGGGACTCCTGAAGCTTTCTTT	CASTPTGTPEAFF
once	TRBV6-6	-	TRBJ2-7	TGTGCCAGCAGTTCGTCAAGTGGATCTTATTACGAGCAGTACTTC	CASSSSSGSYYEQYF
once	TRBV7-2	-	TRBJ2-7	TGTGCCAGCAGCTTAGGACGGAAGGCCTACGAGCAGTACTTC	CASSLGRKAYEQYF
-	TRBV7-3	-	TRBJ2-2	TGTGCCAGCAGCCTAAATGGACTGTCCACCGGGGAGCTGTTTTTT	CASSLNGLSTGELFF
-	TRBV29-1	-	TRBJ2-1	TGCAGCGTCAGGGGTTTAGGGAATGAGCAGTTCTTC	CSVRGLGNEQFF
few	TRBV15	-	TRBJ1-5	TGTGCCACCAGCAGAACCCAGGGTCTGGGCAATCAGCCCCAGCATTTT	CATSRTQGLGNQPQHF